The 28 T cell receptor beta chains reported below all come from one sample, sequenced in a study of T cell changes during pregnancy in multiple sclerosis. TCRdb's table, derived via immunoSEQ multiplex PCR, lists solely in-frame clones and lacks some. The table lists about 46,000 clones, 80% to 95% of them singletons, with 2.5% to 3% in the top ten. The source was CD8+ T cells from peripheral blood mononuclear cells, collected in the second trimester of pregnancy. The source is a female donor with multiple sclerosis, enrolled in a pregnancy study.

The V and J genes are TRBV6-5 and TRBJ1-2; D gene ambiguous. Germline CDR1 and CDR2: MNHEY and SVGAGI. The ends were cut back, 2 bases at V and 5 bases at J, with 9 bases in the middle. The CDR3 is 13 residues long. The CDR3 DNA reads TGTGCCAGCAGTTACGGCCCCCATTATGGCTACACCTTC. Translating gives CASSYGPHYGYTF.

Only one count was recorded for this clone. The V call is TRBV19, the J call TRBJ1-1; 9 bases line up with TRBD1. CDR3 length: 14 amino acids. The germline CDR1 and CDR2 sequences are LNHDA and SQIVND (reference sequence). Unmatched junction bases numbered 5, after V lost 5 bases and J lost 4 bases. This CDR3 is CASSLTGGGTEAFF. The CDR3 DNA is TGTGCCAGTAGTCTTACAGGGGGCGGCACTGAAGCTTTCTTT.

The V gene is TRBV4-3, the J gene TRBJ1-2, with TRBD1 identical over 10 bases. The CDR3 contains 18 residues. With V trimmed by 1 base and J by 6 bases, 14 bases remained unmatched. From germline, CDR1 is LGHNA and CDR2 YSLEER. The DNA of the CDR3 is TGCGCCAGCAGCCAAGTTAGTGTGGGGGGACAGGGGAGTCATGGCTACACCTTC. Protein product: CASSQVSVGGQGSHGYTF.

The J gene is TRBJ2-5, the V gene TRBV11-1; tentatively, D is TRBD2 (8 bases). Looked up from germline, CDR1 is SGHAT and CDR2 is FQDESV (reference sequence). The germline V and J ends were trimmed by 5 bases and 5 bases, with 18 bases remaining between them. CDR3 length: 15 residues. The CDR3 loop is CASSPGGGPLETQYF. CDR3 coding DNA: TGTGCCAGCAGCCCGGGAGGGGGCCCGCTCGAGACCCAGTACTTC. Looking up the rest from reference TRBV11-1 and TRBJ2-5 gives the full variable domain: EAEVAQSPRYKITEKSQAVAFWCDPISGHATLYWYRQILGQGPELLVQFQDESVVDDSQLPKDRFSAERLKGVDSTLKIQPAELGDSAMYLCASSPGGGPLETQYFGPGTRLLVL.

CDR3 coding DNA: TGCGCCAGCAGCCAAGGAGTGGACACCATTGTTTACGAGCAGTACTTC. It codes for CASSQGVDTIVYEQYF. The chain uses TRBV4-3 and TRBJ2-7, with D possibly matching TRBD1 (5 bases). This CDR3 spans 16 amino acids. The V end was cut by 1 base, the J end by 4 bases, with 17 bases between. Germline CDR1 and CDR2: LGHNA and YSLEER.

V and J are TRBV4-3 and TRBJ2-7, with D perhaps matching TRBD1 (6 bases). Trimming took off 0 bases at V and 2 bases at J, with 11 bases between the two ends. This CDR3 has 15 amino acids. Germline values: CDR1 LGHNA, CDR2 YSLEER. The CDR3 DNA reads as TGCGCCAGCAGCCAAGATTTAGGGGGTACCTACGAGCAGTACTTC. It is translated as CASSQDLGGTYEQYF.

This chain joins TRBV7-9 and TRBJ1-3; 7 positions match TRBD1. The CDR3 extends over 16 amino acids. V gave up 4 bases and J gave up 8 bases; unmatched junction bases: 14. Germline CDR1 SEHNR, CDR2 FQNEAQ (reference sequence). CDR3 region: CASSSATGTRWYTIYF. The CDR3 DNA reads as TGTGCCAGCAGCTCTGCGACAGGGACGAGGTGGTACACCATATATTTT. Based on the CDR3 plus reference TRBV7-9 and TRBJ1-3, the full variable domain is DTGVSQNPRHKITKRGQNVTFRCDPISEHNRLYWYRQTLGQGPEFLTYFQNEAQLEKSRLLSDRFSAERPKGSFSTLEIQRTEQGDSAMYLCASSSATGTRWYTIYFGEGSWLTVV.

V and J are TRBV4-2 and TRBJ1-1; no firm D call. The CDR3 loop spans 14 amino acids. The germline V and J ends were trimmed by 1 base and 6 bases, with 12 bases remaining between them. Germline V gene data show CDR1 as LGHNA and CDR2 as YNFKEQ. The CDR3 loop is CASSQVPGGAEAFF. The CDR3 DNA sequence: TGTGCCAGCAGCCAAGTTCCGGGAGGCGCTGAAGCTTTCTTT.

V and J are TRBV6-6 and TRBJ1-4; D is unclear. The germline gives CDR1 MNHNY, CDR2 SVGAGI (reference sequence). Trimming removed 2 bases from V and 0 bases from J, with 7 bases in between. The CDR3 has 15 residues. The CDR3 here is CASSYLVATNEKLFF. The DNA of the CDR3 is TGTGCCAGCAGTTACCTAGTTGCAACTAATGAAAAACTGTTTTTT.

This chain connects TRBV23-1 to TRBJ1-1, with D unclear. TRBV23-1 is treated as an ORF (open reading frame) with a function not yet certain. V was trimmed by 8 bases and J by 11 bases, leaving 15 bases between them. This CDR3 comprises 11 residues. The CDR3 sequence is CASQSGIGAFF. The CDR3 DNA is TGCGCCAGCCAGTCGGGTATTGGTGCTTTCTTT.

The chain couples TRBV6-6 to TRBJ1-5; D uncertain. The CDR3 sequence is 15 residues long. CDR1 is MNHNY and CDR2 is SVGAGI in the germline V gene (reference sequence). Trimming pared 0 bases from V and 4 bases from J, leaving 10 bases between. In DNA, the CDR3 is TGTGCCAGCAGTTACTCGGCAGGTGGGAATCAGCCCCAGCATTTT. This gives the protein CASSYSAGGNQPQHF.

The chain combines TRBV18 with TRBJ2-1, with a tentative D call TRBD2 (5 bases). This CDR3 has 15 residues. The germline CDR1 and CDR2 sequences are KGHSH and LQKENI. V lost 3 bases and J lost 8, with 17 bases in between. CDR3 in DNA: TGTGCCAGCTCACCTGGACTTTTCTCAACCGATGAGCAGTTCTTC. Its translation is CASSPGLFSTDEQFF.

This clone showed up many times. This chain uses TRBV27 with TRBJ1-2, with D hard to call. CDR3 size: 14 residues. The V end was cut by 6 bases, the J end by 4 bases, with 15 bases between. Germline V lookup: CDR1 MNHEY, CDR2 SMNVEV (reference sequence). The CDR3 DNA reads as TGTGCCAGCAGGATGCTAGGCCAGCCCTATGGCTACACCTTC. Its protein is CASRMLGQPYGYTF.

This sequence joins TRBV9 and TRBJ2-3, with TRBD2 matching 12 bases. Germline trimming cut 3 bases from V and 6 bases from J; bases unmatched to any gene: 5. Germline V gene sequence: CDR1 SGDLS, CDR2 YYNGEE. The CDR3 is made up of 15 amino acids. CDR3 nucleotide sequence: TGTGCCAGCAGCGGAAGACTAGCGGGGGCGGATACGCAGTATTTT. Protein product: CASSGRLAGADTQYF.

The rearrangement uses TRBV14 and TRBJ2-1; D is possibly TRBD2 (5 bases). This CDR3 contains 19 residues. Germline V gene data show CDR1 as SGHDN and CDR2 as FVKESK. Deletions cut 3 bases from V and 0 bases from J, with 21 bases between. The CDR3 loop is CASSQGKLGRPSSYNEQFF. The CDR3 DNA follows: TGTGCCAGCAGCCAGGGGAAACTAGGACGGCCGAGCTCCTACAATGAGCAGTTCTTC.

This chain connects TRBV9 to TRBJ2-3, with 8 bases that match TRBD2. CDR3 length: 14 residues. Germline values: CDR1 SGDLS, CDR2 YYNGEE. Trimming at V came to 6 bases and at J to 3 bases, leaving 6 bases not matched to a gene. The CDR3 DNA follows: TGTGCCAGCAAATCGGGGGGGGCGACAGATACGCAGTATTTT. Translation: CASKSGGATDTQYF.

The rearrangement uses TRBV13 and TRBJ2-6, with D perhaps TRBD1 (7 bases). The CDR3 contains 17 residues. V gave up 9 bases and J gave up 0 bases, with 18 bases separating them. Germline loops: CDR1 PRHDT, CDR2 FYEKMQ (reference sequence). CDR3 DNA sequence: TGTGCCAGTAGGAGGAGGGGGCCCCTCTCTGGGGCCAACGTCCTGACTTTC. Translation: CASRRRGPLSGANVLTF.

V usage is TRBV6-5 and J usage is TRBJ2-5; TRBD1 aligns across 7 bases. J gave up 4 bases and V 0 bases, and 2 bases lay outside the gene matches. CDR1 and CDR2 (germline): MNHEY, SVGAGI. CDR3 length: 14 residues. In DNA, the CDR3 is TGTGCCAGCAGTTACTCGGCAGGGGGAGAGACCCAGTACTTC. Its translation: CASSYSAGGETQYF.

The chain recombines TRBV9 with TRBJ2-5; perhaps TRBD1 as D (5 bases). The CDR3 is 14 amino acids. Trimming took off 0 bases at V and 5 bases at J, with 11 bases between the two ends. Germline CDR1 reads SGDLS; CDR2 reads YYNGEE. CDR3 in amino acids: CASSVEGFRETQYF. The CDR3 DNA sequence: TGTGCCAGCAGCGTAGAGGGGTTCCGGGAGACCCAGTACTTC.

This clone was counted once. The chain uses TRBV4-1 and TRBJ2-5; tentative D call: TRBD2 (5 bases). V was trimmed by 3 bases and J by 2 bases, leaving 10 bases between them. The CDR3 is 14 amino acids. The V gene's germline CDR1 is MGHRA and CDR2 YSYEKL. CDR3 residues: CASSQPGIQETQYF. In DNA, the CDR3 is TGCGCCAGCAGCCAGCCCGGGATACAAGAGACCCAGTACTTC.

This chain uses TRBV7-2 with TRBJ2-7, with 9 bases aligning to TRBD2. CDR3 size: 14 residues. The germline CDR1 and CDR2 sequences are SGHTA and FQGNSA. Germline trimming cut 5 bases from V and 5 bases from J; bases unmatched to any gene: 7. CDR3 in amino acids: CASSLSGGHDEQYF. The CDR3 bases are TGTGCCAGCAGCCTGAGCGGGGGGCACGACGAGCAGTACTTC.

This clone has just a few counts. The genes are TRBV27 and TRBJ1-6, with 10 bases that match TRBD1. V was clipped by 7 bases and J by 9 bases; unmatched bases: 9. CDR1 and CDR2 from the germline V gene are MNHEY and SMNVEV (reference sequence). This CDR3 has 15 amino acids. The CDR3 region is CASTTRDRGISPLHF. The CDR3 region has the DNA TGTGCCAGCACTACCCGGGACAGGGGTATTTCACCCCTCCACTTT.

The chain couples TRBV5-5 to TRBJ2-5; 7 bases fit TRBD2. Germline CDR1 reads SGHKS; CDR2 reads YYEKEE (reference sequence). The CDR3 spans 13 residues. J lost 5 bases, V lost 4 bases, and 5 bases had no gene match. The CDR3 loop is CASSLLSGETQYF. The CDR3 DNA reads TGTGCCAGCAGCCTACTTAGCGGGGAGACCCAGTACTTC.

The rearrangement links TRBV4-3 to TRBJ2-1; the D gene is possibly TRBD2 (6 bases). Per germline, CDR1 LGHNA and CDR2 YSLEER. The CDR3 has 14 residues. Trimming stripped 4 bases from V and 3 bases from J, with 10 bases between. CDR3 in DNA: TGCGCCAGCAGCCGTGGCGGGGACTACAATGAGCAGTTCTTC. Translating gives CASSRGGDYNEQFF.

J is TRBJ1-1 and V is TRBV11-1; D is unclear. V lost 1 base and J lost 3, with 15 bases in between. The CDR3 consists of 16 residues. Looked up from germline, CDR1 is SGHAT and CDR2 is FQDESV (reference sequence). The CDR3 here is CASSLGGSWSYTEAFF. The CDR3 region has the DNA TGTGCCAGCAGCTTAGGAGGTTCTTGGAGTTACACTGAAGCTTTCTTT.

The chain uses TRBV13 and TRBJ2-1; D gene ambiguous. V lost 2 bases and J lost 10, with 12 bases in between. The CDR3 is 13 residues long. Germline V gives CDR1 PRHDT, CDR2 FYEKMQ (reference sequence). Written as DNA, the CDR3 is TGTGCCAGCAGCTTAAGAGCTCGAATGGAGCAGTTCTTC. Protein sequence: CASSLRARMEQFF.

The CDR3 nucleotides are TGTGCCAGCAGCTTTGTCTCCGGGGAGCTGTTTTTT. Protein: CASSFVSGELFF. The V and J genes are TRBV7-2 and TRBJ2-2; no clear D gene. The V end lost 3 bases, the J end lost 6 bases, and 5 bases lay between the germline ends. This CDR3 has 12 amino acids. The V gene's germline CDR1 is SGHTA and CDR2 FQGNSA.

The chain joins TRBV9 to TRBJ1-2; TRBD1 is a possible D gene (5 bases). Germline CDR1 reads SGDLS; CDR2 reads YYNGEE. The CDR3 loop spans 18 amino acids. The ends were cut back, 0 bases at V and 2 bases at J, with 20 bases in the middle. The CDR3 is CASSVGINEAGWNYGYTF. CDR3 nucleotide sequence: TGTGCCAGCAGCGTAGGAATCAACGAGGCAGGGTGGAACTATGGCTACACCTTC.